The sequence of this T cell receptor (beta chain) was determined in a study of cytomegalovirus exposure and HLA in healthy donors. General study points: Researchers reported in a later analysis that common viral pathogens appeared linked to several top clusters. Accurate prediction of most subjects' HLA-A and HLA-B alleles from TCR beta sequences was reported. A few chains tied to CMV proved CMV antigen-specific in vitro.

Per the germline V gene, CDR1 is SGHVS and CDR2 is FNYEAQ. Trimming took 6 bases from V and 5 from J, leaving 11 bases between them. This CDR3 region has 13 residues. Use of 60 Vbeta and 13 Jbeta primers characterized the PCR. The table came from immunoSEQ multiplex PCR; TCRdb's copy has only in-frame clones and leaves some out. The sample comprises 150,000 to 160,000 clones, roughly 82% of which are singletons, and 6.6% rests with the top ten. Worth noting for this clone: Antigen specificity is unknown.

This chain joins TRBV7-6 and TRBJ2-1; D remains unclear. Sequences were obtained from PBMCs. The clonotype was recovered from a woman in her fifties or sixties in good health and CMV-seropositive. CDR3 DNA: TGTGCCAGCAGTTTTGGAGCTCACAATGAGCAGTTCTTC. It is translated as CASSFGAHNEQFF.